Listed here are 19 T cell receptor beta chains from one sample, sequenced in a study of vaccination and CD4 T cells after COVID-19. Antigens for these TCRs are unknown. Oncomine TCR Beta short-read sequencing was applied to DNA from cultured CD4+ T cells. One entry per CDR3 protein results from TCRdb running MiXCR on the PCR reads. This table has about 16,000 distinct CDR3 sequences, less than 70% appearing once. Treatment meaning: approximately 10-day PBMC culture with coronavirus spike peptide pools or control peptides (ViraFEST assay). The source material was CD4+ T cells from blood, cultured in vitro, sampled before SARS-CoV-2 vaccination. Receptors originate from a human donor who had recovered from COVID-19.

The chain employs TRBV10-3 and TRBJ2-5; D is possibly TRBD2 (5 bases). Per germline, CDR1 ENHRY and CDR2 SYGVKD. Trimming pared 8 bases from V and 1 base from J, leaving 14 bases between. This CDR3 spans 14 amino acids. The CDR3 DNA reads TGTGCCATCGGGGAGACTAATCTCCAAGAGACCCAGTACTTC. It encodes CAIGETNLQETQYF.

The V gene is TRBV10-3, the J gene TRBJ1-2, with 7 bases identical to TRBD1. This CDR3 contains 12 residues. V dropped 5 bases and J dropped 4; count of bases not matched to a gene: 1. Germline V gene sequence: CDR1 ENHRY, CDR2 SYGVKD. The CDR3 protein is CAISSGGYGYTF. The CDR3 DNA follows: TGTGCCATCAGTTCAGGGGGCTATGGCTACACCTTC.

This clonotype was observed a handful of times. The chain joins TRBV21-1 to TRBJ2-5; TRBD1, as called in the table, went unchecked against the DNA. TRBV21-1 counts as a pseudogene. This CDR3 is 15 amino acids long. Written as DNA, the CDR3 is TGTGCCAGCAGCAAAATTAGGGACCCTGGGAAGACCCAGTACTTC. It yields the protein CASSKIRDPGKTQYF.

The CDR3 region is CAITGGTNYGYTF. In DNA form, the CDR3 reads TGTGCCATCACGGGCGGCACTAACTATGGCTACACCTTC. The rearrangement links TRBV10-3 to TRBJ1-2; unclear D gene. The CDR3 is made up of 13 amino acids. CDR1 ENHRY and CDR2 SYGVKD come from the germline V gene. V lost 7 bases and J 0 bases, leaving 9 bases between the germline ends.

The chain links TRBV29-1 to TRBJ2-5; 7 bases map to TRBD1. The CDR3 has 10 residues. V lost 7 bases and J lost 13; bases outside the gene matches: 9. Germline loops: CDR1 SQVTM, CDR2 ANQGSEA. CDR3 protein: CSAEQGLRYF. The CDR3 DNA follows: TGCAGCGCCGAACAGGGGTTGAGGTACTTC.

The CDR3 region has the DNA TGTGCCAGCAGCCCCAGAAGGGCTAGGAGCTCCTACGAGCAGTACTTC. It translates to CASSPRRARSSYEQYF. The chain employs TRBV7-8 and TRBJ2-7; D not certain. The CDR3 has 16 residues. V was cut by 5 bases and J by 0 bases, with 17 bases left in between. Germline V gene sequence: CDR1 SGHVS, CDR2 FQNEAQ. Variable domain in full (rest from reference TRBV7-8 and TRBJ2-7): GAGVSQSPRYKVAKRGQDVALRCDPISGHVSLFWYQQALGQGPEFLTYFQNEAQLDKSGLPSDRFFAERPEGSVSTLKIQRTQQEDSAVYLCASSPRRARSSYEQYFGPGTRLTVT.

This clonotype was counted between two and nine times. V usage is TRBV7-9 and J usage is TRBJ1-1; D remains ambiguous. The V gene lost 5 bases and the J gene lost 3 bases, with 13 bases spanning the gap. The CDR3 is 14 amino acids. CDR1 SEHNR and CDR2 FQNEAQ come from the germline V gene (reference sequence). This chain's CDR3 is CASSHGRQDTEAFF. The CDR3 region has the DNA TGTGCCAGCAGCCACGGCAGGCAAGACACTGAAGCTTTCTTT. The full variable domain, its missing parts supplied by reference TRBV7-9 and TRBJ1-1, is DTGVSQNPRHKITKRGQNVTFRCDPISEHNRLYWYRQTLGQGPEFLTYFQNEAQLEKSRLLSDRFSAERPKGSFSTLEIQRTEQGDSAMYLCASSHGRQDTEAFFGQGTRLTVV.

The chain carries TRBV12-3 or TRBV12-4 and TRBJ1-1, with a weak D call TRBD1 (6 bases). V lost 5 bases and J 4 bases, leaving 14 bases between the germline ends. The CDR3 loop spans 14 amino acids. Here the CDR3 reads CASSPNTGPTEAFF. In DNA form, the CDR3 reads TGTGCCAGCAGTCCTAATACAGGGCCCACTGAAGCTTTCTTT.

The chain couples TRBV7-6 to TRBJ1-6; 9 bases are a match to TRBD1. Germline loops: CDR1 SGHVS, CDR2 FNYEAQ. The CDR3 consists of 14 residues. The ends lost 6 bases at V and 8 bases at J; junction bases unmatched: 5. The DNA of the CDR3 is TGTGCCAGCAGAAGGACAGGGGTGGATTCACCCCTCCACTTT. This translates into CASRRTGVDSPLHF. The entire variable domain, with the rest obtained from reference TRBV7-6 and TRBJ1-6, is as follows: GAGVSQSPRYKVTKRGQDVALRCDPISGHVSLYWYRQALGQGPEFLTYFNYEAQQDKSGLPNDRFSAERPEGSISTLTIQRTEQRDSAMYRCASRRTGVDSPLHFGNGTRLTVT.

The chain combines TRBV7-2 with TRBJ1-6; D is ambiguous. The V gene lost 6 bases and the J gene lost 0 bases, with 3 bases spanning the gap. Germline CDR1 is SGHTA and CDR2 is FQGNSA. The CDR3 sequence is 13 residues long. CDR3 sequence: CASSSSYNSPLHF. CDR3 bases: TGTGCCAGCAGTAGCTCCTATAATTCACCCCTCCACTTT. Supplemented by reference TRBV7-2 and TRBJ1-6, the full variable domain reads GAGVSQSPSNKVTEKGKDVELRCDPISGHTALYWYRQSLGQGLEFLIYFQGNSAPDKSGLPSDRFSAERTGGSVSTLTIQRTQQEDSAVYLCASSSSYNSPLHFGNGTRLTVT.

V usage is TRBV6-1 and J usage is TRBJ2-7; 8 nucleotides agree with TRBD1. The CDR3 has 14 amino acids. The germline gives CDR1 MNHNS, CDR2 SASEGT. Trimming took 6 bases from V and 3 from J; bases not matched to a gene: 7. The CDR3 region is CASSTGGSVYEQYF. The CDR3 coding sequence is TGTGCCAGCAGCACAGGGGGTAGCGTCTACGAGCAGTACTTC.

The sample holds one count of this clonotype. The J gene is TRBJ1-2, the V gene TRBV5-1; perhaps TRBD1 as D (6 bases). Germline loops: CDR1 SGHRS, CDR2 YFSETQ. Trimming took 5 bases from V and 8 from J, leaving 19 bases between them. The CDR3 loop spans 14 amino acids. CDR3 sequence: CASSDPGGHLGYTF. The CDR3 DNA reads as TGCGCCAGCAGTGACCCCGGGGGACATCTGGGCTACACCTTC.

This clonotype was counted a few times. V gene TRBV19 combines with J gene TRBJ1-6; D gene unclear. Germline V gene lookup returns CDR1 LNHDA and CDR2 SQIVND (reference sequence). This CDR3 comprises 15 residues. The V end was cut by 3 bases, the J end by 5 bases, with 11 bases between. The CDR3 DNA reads TGTGCCAGTAGTATCTTACACGCGAATAATTCACCCCTCCACTTT. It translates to CASSILHANNSPLHF.

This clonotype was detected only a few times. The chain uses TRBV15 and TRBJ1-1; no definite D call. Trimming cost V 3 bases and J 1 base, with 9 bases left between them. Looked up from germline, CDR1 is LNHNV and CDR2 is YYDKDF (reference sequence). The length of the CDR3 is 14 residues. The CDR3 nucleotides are TGTGCCACCAGCAGTGGCCAACCGAACACTGAAGCTTTCTTT. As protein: CATSSGQPNTEAFF.

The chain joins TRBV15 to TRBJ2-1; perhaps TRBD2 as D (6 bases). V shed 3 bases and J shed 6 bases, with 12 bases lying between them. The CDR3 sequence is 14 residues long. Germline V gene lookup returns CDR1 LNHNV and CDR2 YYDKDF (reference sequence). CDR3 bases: TGTGCCACCAGCAGCCAGACTAGTTCCAATGAGCAGTTCTTC. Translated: CATSSQTSSNEQFF.

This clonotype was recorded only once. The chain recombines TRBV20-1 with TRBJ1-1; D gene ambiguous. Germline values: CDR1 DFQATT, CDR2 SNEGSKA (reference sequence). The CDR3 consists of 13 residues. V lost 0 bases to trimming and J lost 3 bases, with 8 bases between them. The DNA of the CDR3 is TGCAGTGCTAGAGATAGCTGGGACACTGAAGCTTTCTTT. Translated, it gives CSARDSWDTEAFF.

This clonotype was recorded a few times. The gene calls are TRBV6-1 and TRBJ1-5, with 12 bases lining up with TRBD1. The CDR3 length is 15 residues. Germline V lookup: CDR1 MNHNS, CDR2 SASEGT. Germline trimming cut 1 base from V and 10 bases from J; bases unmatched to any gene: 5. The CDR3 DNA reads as TGTGCCAGCAGTGAAGGGGGACAGGGGGCGGATCCCCAGCATTTT. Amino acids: CASSEGGQGADPQHF.

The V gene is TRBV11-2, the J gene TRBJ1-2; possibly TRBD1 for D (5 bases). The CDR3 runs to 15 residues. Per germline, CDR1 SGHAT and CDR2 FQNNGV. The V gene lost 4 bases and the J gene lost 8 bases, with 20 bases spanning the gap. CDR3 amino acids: CASSSLKTAREGYTF. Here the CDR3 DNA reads TGTGCCAGCAGCTCCCTTAAGACAGCCCGTGAGGGCTACACCTTC.

CDR3 coding DNA: TGCAGTGCTAGACCAATCGACAGGGAAGTCTCTGAAGCTTTCTTT. It yields the protein CSARPIDREVSEAFF. The chain couples TRBV20-1 to TRBJ1-1; TRBD1 aligns across 7 bases. Germline V gene sequence: CDR1 DFQATT, CDR2 SNEGSKA (reference sequence). V lost 2 bases and J lost 6; bases outside the gene matches: 12. The CDR3 consists of 15 residues.